This T cell receptor beta chain appears in the sequencing data of a study of CD8+ T cells in alopecia areata. Reverse transcribed after extraction, RNA yielded cDNA as the sequencing template. Clones were read by immunoSEQ multiplex PCR, and TCRdb kept only the in-frame ones, dropping some. Of some 130,000 clones listed, approximately 53% were seen once; the top ten hold 0.45% to 0.5%. The CDR3 contains 14 residues. Germline-derived CDR1 and CDR2 are SGHRS and YFSETQ. V was clipped by 4 bases and J by 5 bases; unmatched bases: 5. Treatment specified: oral pan-JAK inhibitor, 5-10 mg twice daily. This sequence joins TRBV5-1 and TRBJ2-1, with 8 bases lining up with TRBD1. This TCR derives from a human donor with alopecia areata. This specimen consisted of CD4+ T cells sorted from blood, obtained at week 4, from a patient treated with tofacitinib. The CDR3 here is CASSLQGQDNEQFF. The DNA for the CDR3 is TGCGCCAGCAGCCTACAGGGACAGGACAATGAGCAGTTCTTC.